This T cell receptor (beta chain) was recorded in a study of T cells after yellow fever vaccination (dated by TCRdb to the late 2010s). About the full investigation: The SMART-Seq v4 Ultra Low Input RNA kit was used to prepare libraries from fractions with low cell numbers. To follow T-cell clones before and after primary and booster YFV17D yellow fever vaccination, bulk TCR alpha and beta repertoires were sequenced over time. Two healthy male donors, one aged 18 to 30 and one aged 30 to 40 years, were included in the cohort. Bulk PBMC replicates and cell subsets were isolated from blood drawn at multiple timepoints before and after both primary and secondary immunization.

Study-level results and caveats: A small fraction of clonotypes showed up in both the CD4 and CD8 compartments, probably as a result of convergent recombination. Compared with the primary T-cell response, the secondary T-cell response was weaker but faster, peaking on day 5 rather than day 15. FACS-sorted repertoires could contain abundant contaminating clonotypes from the bulk population, so computational filtering was required. Only two donors were included in the study, so the extent to which the findings can be generalized is limited. After the booster, most clones that had expanded after primary vaccination were detected again (around 96% of CD4 and over 75% of CD8), suggesting broad maintenance of memory.

TCR cDNA was made using 5'RACE template switching, a step that added a universal primer site and unique molecular identifiers. Priming of cDNA synthesis was performed from both the TCR alpha and TCR beta constant segments. Library amplification involved two PCR steps, and the second step added sample barcodes and sequencing adapters. Sequencing of the libraries was done on either Illumina HiSeq 2500 (2x100 bp) or NovaSeq (2x150 bp). On the study's bioinformatics: Reads were demultiplexed and collapsed into UMI consensus sequences with MIGEC, and V(D)J alignment was performed with MiXCR. Vaccine-responding clonotypes were identified with edgeR using replicate PBMC samples, with FDR below 0.01 and a log2 fold change above 5 up to day 15 being required. CD4 or CD8 identity was assigned to each bulk clonotype according to whether the clonotype was present at higher abundance in the sequenced CD4 repertoire or the sequenced CD8 repertoire. The raw public data were reprocessed by TCRdb itself: fastp quality trimming at Q25, MiXCR clonotype calling, in-frame beta chains only. Rows matching on CDR3 protein sequence are summarized as one entry with the most common DNA and genes. None of the V and J calls come from the authors' own analysis; TCRdb made them. The sample records some 560,000 distinct CDR3 sequences, about 19% of which are singletons. 13% to 15% of the sample is in the top ten clones.

Comment on this clonotype: No cognate antigen has been identified for it. Base qualities are missing; no much larger clone stands one base away.

The trim is 5 bases for V and 9 bases for J, with a gap of 20 bases between the germline ends. In the germline V gene, CDR1 corresponds to SGHTA and CDR2 to FQGNSA. The CDR3 has 15 amino acids, counting the end cysteine and phenylalanine. The only DNA kept is the CDR3, 45 bases in frame from the first base. The meaning of the sample's treatment or condition label: live attenuated yellow fever vaccine strain. At every blood-draw timepoint, two biological replicates of bulk PBMCs were collected. A standard Ficoll-Paque protocol was used to isolate PBMCs from peripheral blood. TriZol was used to extract RNA from bulk PBMCs, from CD4 and CD8 fractions, and from dextramer-positive and dextramer-negative fractions.

Sample: PBMCs, taken 15 days after the yellow fever booster vaccination. Recombination linked TRBV7-2 to TRBJ1-5; the D gene identity is not certain. The TCR originated in a man in his thirties or forties who received the YFV17D yellow fever vaccine. The sequence in DNA is TGTGCCAGCAGCCCCGGTAGTGGACGGAGTCGGCCCCAGCATTTT. This is translated as CASSPGSGRSRPQHF.